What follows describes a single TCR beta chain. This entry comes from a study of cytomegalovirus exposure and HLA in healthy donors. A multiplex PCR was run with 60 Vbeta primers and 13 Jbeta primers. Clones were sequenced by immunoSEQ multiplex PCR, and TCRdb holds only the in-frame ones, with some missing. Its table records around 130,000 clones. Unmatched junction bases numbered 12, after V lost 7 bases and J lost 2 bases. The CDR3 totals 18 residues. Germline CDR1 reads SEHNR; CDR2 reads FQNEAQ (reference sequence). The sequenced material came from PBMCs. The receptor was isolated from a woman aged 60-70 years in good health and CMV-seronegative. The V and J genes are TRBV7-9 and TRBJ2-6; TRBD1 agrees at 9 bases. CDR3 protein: CASTIPTGGGAGANVLTF. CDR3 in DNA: TGTGCCAGCACCATACCAACAGGGGGCGGAGCTGGGGCCAACGTCCTGACTTTC.